The 15 T cell receptor beta chains given below trace back to one sample, sequenced in a study of cytomegalovirus exposure and HLA in healthy donors. This table comes from immunoSEQ multiplex PCR, and its TCRdb copy is limited to in-frame clones, with some not included. This table holds 170,000 or so clones, 84% found once. Sequencing was performed on PBMCs. These receptors all come from a woman between 18 and 30 years old in good health and CMV-seropositive.

This clone was found once. V usage is TRBV4-2 and J usage is TRBJ1-2; 8 bases align to TRBD1. Germline V gene sequence: CDR1 LGHNA, CDR2 YNFKEQ. The V and J ends lost 1 base and 8 bases, in that order; junction bases with no gene match: 9. The CDR3 runs 15 residues. The CDR3 DNA follows: TGTGCCAGCAGCCAAGCAGGGGGCGCGAATTCCGGCTACACCTTC. Its translation is CASSQAGGANSGYTF.

The chain is built from TRBV11-3 and TRBJ2-7, with 11 bases matching TRBD2. Germline V gene lookup returns CDR1 SGHNT and CDR2 YENEEA. The CDR3 is 13 residues long. Germline trimming cut 6 bases from V and 6 bases from J; bases unmatched to any gene: 4. For the CDR3, the DNA is TGTGCCAGCAGTCCGGGGACTAGCGGCGAGCAGTACTTC. It translates to CASSPGTSGEQYF.

The chain is built from TRBV15 and TRBJ2-5; TRBD2 might be the D (7 bases). This CDR3 contains 16 residues. Germline CDR1 is LNHNV and CDR2 is YYDKDF (reference sequence). The ends were cut back, 3 bases at V and 2 bases at J, with 16 bases in the middle. The CDR3 bases are TGTGCCACCAGCAGGGGAGGGGGAGTTCCACAAGAGACCCAGTACTTC. Translation gives CATSRGGGVPQETQYF.

The sample holds many counts of this clone. The chain employs TRBV10-1 and TRBJ2-5; D ambiguous. Germline V CDR1 and CDR2: WNHNN, SYGVQD (reference sequence). The CDR3 has 13 amino acids. V was clipped by 4 bases and J by 5 bases, with 11 bases between them. CDR3: CASSVSQWETQYF. DNA for the CDR3: TGCGCCAGCAGTGTGTCCCAGTGGGAGACCCAGTACTTC.

This clone is a singleton in its sample. The rearrangement joins TRBV18 to TRBJ1-1; D possibly corresponds to TRBD1 (5 bases). CDR3 length: 13 amino acids. With 1 base removed from V and 5 bases from J, the gap between germline ends came to 8 bases. CDR1 and CDR2 from the germline V gene are KGHSH and LQKENI. CDR3 sequence reads: CASSPRRGTEAFF. The CDR3 DNA reads as TGTGCCAGCTCACCACGGAGGGGAACTGAAGCTTTCTTT. The whole variable domain, remainder taken from reference TRBV18 and TRBJ1-1, is NAGVMQNPRHLVRRRGQEARLRCSPMKGHSHVYWYRQLPEEGLKFMVYLQKENIIDESGMPKERFSAEFPKEGPSILRIQQVVRGDSAAYFCASSPRRGTEAFFGQGTRLTVV.

J is TRBJ2-5 and V is TRBV18, with TRBD1 matching over 8 bases. The CDR3 has 13 residues. Unmatched junction bases numbered 1, after V lost 4 bases and J lost 3 bases. The V gene's germline CDR1 is KGHSH and CDR2 LQKENI. Here the CDR3 reads CASSLQGEETQYF. In DNA form, the CDR3 reads TGTGCCAGCTCACTACAGGGGGAAGAGACCCAGTACTTC.

This clone was found once. This chain joins TRBV13 and TRBJ1-1; D unresolved. Trimming removed 0 bases at V and 11 bases at J, with 19 bases between. The V gene's germline CDR1 is PRHDT and CDR2 FYEKMQ (reference sequence). CDR3 size: 15 residues. CDR3 bases: TGTGCCAGCAGCTTAGGCCTTTCGCCCCCCCTCGCGGCTTTCTTT. Its translation is CASSLGLSPPLAAFF.

This clone has just a few counts. The V and J genes are TRBV6-4 and TRBJ2-1, with a weak D call TRBD1 (6 bases). CDR1 is MRHNA, CDR2 SNTAGT, per germline. Deletions cut 0 bases from V and 6 bases from J, with 9 bases between. This CDR3 has 14 amino acids. CDR3 DNA: TGTGCCAGCAGTGACTCGAGAGGGGGCAATGAGCAGTTCTTC. This codes for CASSDSRGGNEQFF.

A note on this clone: A much larger clone differs by one base, so this may be a read error. This sample also contains other DNA sequences that code for the same CDR3. The chain combines TRBV6-5 with TRBJ1-5, with 8 bases lining up with TRBD1. CDR3 length: 12 residues. CDR1 and CDR2 (germline): MNHEY, SVGAGI. V lost 6 bases, J lost 5 bases, and 0 bases stayed unmatched. The CDR3 reads CASRTGDQPQHF. DNA of the CDR3: TGTGCCAGCAGGACAGGGGATCAGCCCCAGCATTTT.

This rearrangement joins TRBV10-2 to TRBJ2-1; no definite D call. CDR1 and CDR2 from the germline V gene are WSHSY and SAAADI. Deletions cut 5 bases from V and 9 bases from J, with 8 bases between. The CDR3 totals 11 residues. The CDR3 sequence is CASSSRPEQFF. CDR3 DNA sequence: TGCGCCAGCAGTTCGCGGCCTGAGCAGTTCTTC.

The count of this clone is one. The chain combines TRBV11-2 with TRBJ2-1; the D is unclear. V was trimmed by 5 bases and J by 2 bases, leaving 19 bases between them. Germline V CDR1 and CDR2: SGHAT, FQNNGV. This CDR3 is built from 17 residues. DNA of the CDR3: TGTGCCAGCAGCCCCTCAATTGCAGGTGATACCTACAATGAGCAGTTCTTC. This encodes CASSPSIAGDTYNEQFF.

The chain combines TRBV5-1 with TRBJ2-7, with 9 bases identical to TRBD1. Trimming cost V 2 bases and J 2 bases; bases outside gene matches: 8. The germline V gene has CDR1 SGHRS and CDR2 YFSETQ. This CDR3 spans 16 amino acids. The CDR3 DNA sequence: TGCGCCAGCAGCTTATCATCAGGGACAGGGACCTACGAGCAGTACTTC. It yields the protein CASSLSSGTGTYEQYF.

The V call is TRBV27, the J call TRBJ1-6; D is undetermined. Deletions cut 6 bases from V and 3 bases from J, with 12 bases between. Germline CDR1 reads MNHEY; CDR2 reads SMNVEV (reference sequence). The CDR3 is 15 amino acids. Here the CDR3 DNA reads TGTGCCAGCAGCGAGAGTAGAAGCTATAATTCACCCCTCCACTTT. Translating gives CASSESRSYNSPLHF.

This clone occurred once. This rearrangement joins TRBV5-1 to TRBJ2-1, with D perhaps matching TRBD2 (6 bases). CDR1 SGHRS and CDR2 YFSETQ come from the germline V gene. The V and J ends lost 0 bases and 8 bases respectively, with 9 bases between them. The CDR3 loop spans 13 amino acids. The CDR3 DNA is TGCGCCAGCAGCTTGGTGGCTAGCGATGAGCAGTTCTTC. Translation: CASSLVASDEQFF. The variable domain in full, completed from reference TRBV5-1 and TRBJ2-1, reads KAGVTQTPRYLIKTRGQQVTLSCSPISGHRSVSWYQQTPGQGLQFLFEYFSETQRNKGNFPGRFSGRQFSNSRSEMNVSTLELGDSALYLCASSLVASDEQFFGPGTRLTVL.

The chain has TRBV2 and TRBJ2-3; TRBD2 agrees at 7 bases. V lost 8 bases and J lost 2; bases outside the gene matches: 13. The germline V gene encodes CDR1 SNHLY and CDR2 FYNNEI. The CDR3 consists of 16 residues. DNA of the CDR3: TGTGCCAGCCTTGCCTGGGGGGGGTCCCTCACAGATACGCAGTATTTT. Its translation: CASLAWGGSLTDTQYF.